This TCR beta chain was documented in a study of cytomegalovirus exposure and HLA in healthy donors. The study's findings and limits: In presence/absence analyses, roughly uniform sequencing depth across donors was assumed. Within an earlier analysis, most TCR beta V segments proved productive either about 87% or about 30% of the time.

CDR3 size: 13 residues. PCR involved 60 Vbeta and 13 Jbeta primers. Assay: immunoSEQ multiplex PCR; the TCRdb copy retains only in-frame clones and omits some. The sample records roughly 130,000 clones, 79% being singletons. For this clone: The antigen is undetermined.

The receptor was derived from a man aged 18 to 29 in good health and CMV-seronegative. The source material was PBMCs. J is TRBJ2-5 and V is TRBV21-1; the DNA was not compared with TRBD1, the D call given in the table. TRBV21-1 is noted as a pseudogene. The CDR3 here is CASSQTAPETQYF. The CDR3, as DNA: TGTGCCAGCAGTCAAACAGCCCCGGAGACCCAGTACTTC.